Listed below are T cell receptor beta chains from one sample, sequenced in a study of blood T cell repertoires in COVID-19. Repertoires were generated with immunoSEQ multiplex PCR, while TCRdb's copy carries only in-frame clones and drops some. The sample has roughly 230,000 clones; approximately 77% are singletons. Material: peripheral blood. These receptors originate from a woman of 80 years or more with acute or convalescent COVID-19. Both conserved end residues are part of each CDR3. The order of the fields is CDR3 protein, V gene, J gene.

CASSYLSGTEAFF,TRBV6-5,TRBJ1-1
CATSDDRGGANVLTF,TRBV24-1,TRBJ2-6
CASRRGIPNTEAFF,TRBV19,TRBJ1-1
CSVIHRQRGSSRASGANVLTF,TRBV29-1,TRBJ2-6
CATSSRQGSQVGPEAFF,TRBV15,TRBJ1-1
CASSLAAEVYGYTF,TRBV7-9,TRBJ1-2
CARMQGSNTIYF,TRBV7-5,TRBJ1-3
CASTNAGPNSPLHF,TRBV19,TRBJ1-6
CASSLDRGLYEQYF,TRBV5-1,TRBJ2-7
CASSRQGASNQPQHF,TRBV18,TRBJ1-5
CASSKGLFADTQYF,TRBV21-1,TRBJ2-3
CASSTQTQGLNNQPQHF,TRBV19,TRBJ1-5
CASSDRTAYYGYTF,TRBV2,TRBJ1-2
CASRQETSNSPLHF,TRBV27,TRBJ1-6